This T cell receptor beta chain was observed in a study of OX40 agonist ivuxolimab in advanced cancers. The wider study: Every 2 weeks, patients received ivuxolimab intravenously, dosed at 0.01 to 10 mg/kg.

The table came from immunoSEQ multiplex PCR; TCRdb's copy has only in-frame clones and leaves some out. This table holds about 64,000 clones, around 90% found once. This CDR3 has 15 amino acids. V lost 4 bases, J lost 3 bases, and 5 bases stayed unmatched. From germline, CDR1 is SGHRS and CDR2 YFSETQ. Whole-study findings and limits: Clonal expansion was seen in CD4+ and CD8+ blood T cells by week 6 at 0.1 to 3.0 mg/kg.

Comments on this clone: Its antigen is undetermined.

This TCR came from an adult with an advanced solid tumor such as melanoma, head and neck, liver or kidney cancer. This sequence joins TRBV5-1 and TRBJ2-2, with 8 bases lining up with TRBD2. The material sequenced was CD4+ or CD8+ T cells sorted from blood, taken in a trial of the OX40 agonist ivuxolimab. The CDR3 loop reads CASSRAGDYTGELFF. CDR3 coding DNA: TGCGCCAGCAGCAGAGCGGGAGACTACACCGGGGAGCTGTTTTTT.